These 15 T cell receptor beta chains were all obtained from the same sample, sequenced in a study of T cell responses to AZD1222 COVID-19 vaccine (dated by TCRdb to the early 2020s). To prepare the library, the immunoSEQ multiplex PCR assay was applied. Here the immuneACCESS table is served through TCRdb, limited to in-frame sequences with V and J called. Missing clones are a known gap in these copies; in checked studies unresolved V genes cover under half, and the rest lacks a known reason. This sample comprises 150,000 to 200,000 clones, 90% to 95% of them detected only once. 2.3% of the sample goes to the ten largest clones. The time point tag for this specimen amounts to: baseline before first vaccination. Sequences were derived from peripheral blood, sampled on day 0 of AZD1222 vaccination. The source is an adult in good health.

This clone has a handful of counts. The chain has TRBV7-9 and TRBJ1-2; D gene uncertain. V lost 0 bases and J lost 8, with 16 bases in between. From germline, CDR1 is SEHNR and CDR2 FQNEAQ (reference sequence). The CDR3 consists of 15 residues. CDR3 region: CASSLAALGRKGYTF. DNA for the CDR3: TGTGCCAGCAGCTTAGCCGCGTTAGGTCGGAAGGGCTACACCTTC.

The CDR3 is CASKGTENQPQHF. CDR3 coding DNA: TGTGCCAGTAAGGGGACTGAGAATCAGCCCCAGCATTTT. V is TRBV19 and J is TRBJ1-5, with D possibly matching TRBD1 (5 bases). CDR3 size: 13 residues. V dropped 7 bases and J dropped 4 bases, with 11 bases sitting between them. CDR1 and CDR2 (germline): LNHDA, SQIVND (reference sequence).

CDR3 bases: TGTGCCAGTAGTGGACAGGGTCTCACAGATACGCAGTATTTT. Protein product: CASSGQGLTDTQYF. V usage is TRBV19 and J usage is TRBJ2-3; 8 bases agree with TRBD1. The germline V gene has CDR1 LNHDA and CDR2 SQIVND (reference sequence). With V trimmed by 5 bases and J by 2 bases, 3 bases remained unmatched. There are 14 residues in the CDR3.

This chain connects TRBV11-2 to TRBJ1-5, with D unclear. Germline V gene lookup returns CDR1 SGHAT and CDR2 FQNNGV. This CDR3 is 13 amino acids long. V dropped 4 bases and J dropped 4 bases, with 8 bases sitting between them. The CDR3 nucleotides are TGTGCCAGCAGCTCCCGGGAGAATCAGCCCCAGCATTTT. As protein: CASSSRENQPQHF.

The chain couples TRBV5-6 to TRBJ2-7, with TRBD1 matching 7 bases. Germline CDR1 SGHDT, CDR2 YYEEEE. This CDR3 has 13 residues. V trimming: 2 bases; J trimming: 4 bases; junction bases outside the gene matches: 3. CDR3 DNA: TGTGCCAGCAGCTTTGGCAGGGGGTACGAGCAGTACTTC. This codes for CASSFGRGYEQYF.

V is TRBV6-2 or TRBV6-3 and J is TRBJ2-2, with 8 bases aligning to TRBD2. Per the germline V gene, CDR1 is MNHEY and CDR2 is SVGEGT. The CDR3 consists of 16 residues. J gave up 4 bases and V 2 bases, and 6 bases lay outside the gene matches. The DNA of the CDR3 is TGTGCCAGCAGTTACAGCGGGGGCCCCTCCACCGGGGAGCTGTTTTTT. Translated, it gives CASSYSGGPSTGELFF.

This clone occurred a few times. The DNA of the CDR3 is TGTGCCAGCAGCTTAGGGGCAAGACAGGGCAACAATGAGCAGTTCTTC. Translated: CASSLGARQGNNEQFF. The chain carries TRBV7-2 and TRBJ2-1, with 7 nucleotides matching TRBD1. V shed 1 base, J shed 5 bases, and the junction held 8 bases outside the gene matches. The CDR3 consists of 16 residues. The V gene's germline CDR1 is SGHTA and CDR2 FQGNSA. Full variable domain (remainder filled in from reference TRBV7-2 and TRBJ2-1): GAGVSQSPSNKVTEKGKDVELRCDPISGHTALYWYRQSLGQGLEFLIYFQGNSAPDKSGLPSDRFSAERTGGSVSTLTIQRTQQEDSAVYLCASSLGARQGNNEQFFGPGTRLTVL.

The gene calls are TRBV7-9 and TRBJ1-5; perhaps TRBD1 as D (6 bases). The germline gives CDR1 SEHNR, CDR2 FQNEAQ (reference sequence). Trimming pared 0 bases from V and 6 bases from J, leaving 12 bases between. This CDR3 spans 15 amino acids. The CDR3 DNA reads as TGTGCCAGCAGCTTAGCGGCAGGGGATACTCAGCCCCAGCATTTT. Translation: CASSLAAGDTQPQHF.

The chain joins TRBV6-5 to TRBJ2-1; the match to TRBD2 covers 13 bases. Germline CDR1 and CDR2: MNHEY and SVGAGI. V lost 4 bases, J lost 7 bases, and 7 bases stayed unmatched. The CDR3 spans 16 residues. This CDR3 is CASSWGLAGLGNEQFF. As DNA, the CDR3 is TGTGCCAGCAGTTGGGGACTAGCGGGATTGGGGAATGAGCAGTTCTTC.

This chain links TRBV11-3 with TRBJ2-2; TRBD2 is a possible D gene (5 bases). CDR1 and CDR2 from the germline V gene are SGHNT and YENEEA. CDR3 length: 18 residues. V dropped 5 bases and J dropped 2 bases, with 21 bases sitting between them. CDR3 nucleotide sequence: TGTGCCAGCAGCGCTGGGTCTTGGCTAGGGAGAAACACCGGGGAGCTGTTTTTT. Protein: CASSAGSWLGRNTGELFF.

This chain links TRBV6-5 with TRBJ2-7, with D perhaps given as TRBD1 or TRBD2 (5 bases each). The germline V and J ends were trimmed by 5 bases and 5 bases, with 13 bases remaining between them. CDR3 length equals 13 residues. Per germline, CDR1 MNHEY and CDR2 SVGAGI. The CDR3 loop is CASSLLRDHEQYF. CDR3 nucleotide sequence: TGTGCCAGCAGTCTCCTCAGGGACCACGAGCAGTACTTC.

Of note for this clone: Other DNA sequences of this sample code for an identical CDR3. V is TRBV12-3 or TRBV12-4 and J is TRBJ1-1; D not resolved. The CDR3 has 13 residues. V was cut by 3 bases and J by 1 base, with 6 bases left in between. CDR3 nucleotide sequence: TGTGCCAGCAGTTTTTCGGGGAACACTGAAGCTTTCTTT. This sequence encodes CASSFSGNTEAFF.

This sequence joins TRBV28 and TRBJ2-3; 9 bases line up with TRBD2. Germline lookup yields CDR1 MDHEN and CDR2 SYDVKM. There are 16 residues in the CDR3. V shed 5 bases, J shed 1 base, and the junction held 7 bases outside the gene matches. CDR3 amino acids: CASSIVAGVGTDTQYF. The CDR3 nucleotides are TGTGCCAGCAGTATAGTAGCGGGAGTGGGCACAGATACGCAGTATTTT.

The rearrangement uses TRBV7-4 and TRBJ1-1, with 7 bases identical to TRBD1. The CDR3 runs to 16 residues. Germline assignment: CDR1 SGHVT and CDR2 SQSDAQ. The trim removed 5 bases at V and 1 base at J, leaving 10 bases unmatched. The CDR3, as DNA: TGTGCCAGCAGCCTGGTGAAACAGGGGCAGAACACTGAAGCTTTCTTT. It specifies CASSLVKQGQNTEAFF.

This clone appeared once. The chain has TRBV9 and TRBJ1-1; 8 nucleotides align to TRBD1. Trimming removed 3 bases from V and 1 base from J; junction bases left unmatched: 5. This CDR3 region has 15 residues. Per germline, CDR1 SGDLS and CDR2 YYNGEE. Written as DNA, the CDR3 is TGTGCCAGCAGCGCCAAGGGACAGGAGAACACTGAAGCTTTCTTT. Translated, it gives CASSAKGQENTEAFF.